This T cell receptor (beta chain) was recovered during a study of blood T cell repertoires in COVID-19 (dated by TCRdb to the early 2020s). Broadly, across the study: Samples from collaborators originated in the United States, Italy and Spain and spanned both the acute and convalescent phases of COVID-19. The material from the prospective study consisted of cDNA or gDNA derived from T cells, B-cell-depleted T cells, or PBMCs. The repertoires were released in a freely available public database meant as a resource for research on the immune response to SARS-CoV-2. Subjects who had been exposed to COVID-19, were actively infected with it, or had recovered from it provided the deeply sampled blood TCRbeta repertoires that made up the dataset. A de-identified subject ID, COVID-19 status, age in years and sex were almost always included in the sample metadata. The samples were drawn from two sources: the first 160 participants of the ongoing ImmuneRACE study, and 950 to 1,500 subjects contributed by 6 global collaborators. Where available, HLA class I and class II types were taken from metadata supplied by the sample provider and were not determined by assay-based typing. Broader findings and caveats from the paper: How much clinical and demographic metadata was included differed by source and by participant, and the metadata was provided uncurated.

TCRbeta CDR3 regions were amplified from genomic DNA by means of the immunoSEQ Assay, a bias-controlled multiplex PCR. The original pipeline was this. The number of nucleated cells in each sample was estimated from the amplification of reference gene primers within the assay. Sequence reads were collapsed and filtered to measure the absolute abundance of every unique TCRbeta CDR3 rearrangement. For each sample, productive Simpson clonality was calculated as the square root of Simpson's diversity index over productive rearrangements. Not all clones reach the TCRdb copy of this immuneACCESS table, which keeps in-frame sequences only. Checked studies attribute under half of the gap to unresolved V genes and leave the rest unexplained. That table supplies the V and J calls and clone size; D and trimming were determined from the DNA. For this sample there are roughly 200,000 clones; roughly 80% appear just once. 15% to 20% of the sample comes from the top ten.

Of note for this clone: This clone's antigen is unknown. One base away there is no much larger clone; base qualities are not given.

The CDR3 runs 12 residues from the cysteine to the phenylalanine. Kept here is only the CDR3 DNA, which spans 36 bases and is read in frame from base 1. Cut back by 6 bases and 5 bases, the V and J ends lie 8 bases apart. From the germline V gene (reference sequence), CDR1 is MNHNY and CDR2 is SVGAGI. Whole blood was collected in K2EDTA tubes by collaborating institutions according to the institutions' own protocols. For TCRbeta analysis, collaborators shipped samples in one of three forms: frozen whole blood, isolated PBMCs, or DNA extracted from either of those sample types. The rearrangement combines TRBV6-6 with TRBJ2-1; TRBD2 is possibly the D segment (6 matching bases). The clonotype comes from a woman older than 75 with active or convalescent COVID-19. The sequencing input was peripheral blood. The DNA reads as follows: TGTGCCAGCAGCCGGAGGGACAATGAGCAGTTCTTC. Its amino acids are CASSRRDNEQFF.